This is a list of T cell receptor beta chains from one sample in a study of OX40 agonist ivuxolimab in advanced cancers. The assay was immunoSEQ multiplex PCR, and TCRdb's table has in-frame clones only and misses some. The data contain 40,000 to 55,000 clones, approximately 80% of them singletons. This sample comprised CD4+ or CD8+ T cells sorted from blood, obtained in a trial of the OX40 agonist ivuxolimab. The receptors stem from an adult with an advanced solid tumor such as melanoma, head and neck, liver or kidney cancer. Each CDR3 is given with its conserved first and last residue. The order of the fields is V gene, clone size, D gene, J gene, CDR3 protein, CDR3 DNA. The D gene is left open where the match is weak. Size tells how often a clone was seen (once, few, many) or the class of an expanded clone, and some rows leave it out.

>TRBV7-3|NA|TRBD1|TRBJ2-2
CASSSPTGGATGELFF
TGTGCCAGCAGCTCCCCGACAGGGGGCGCGACCGGGGAGCTGTTTTTT
>TRBV7-3|NA|NA|TRBJ2-3
CASSSAGVADTQYF
TGTGCCAGCAGCTCCGCCGGGGTTGCAGATACGCAGTATTTT
>TRBV28|NA|NA|TRBJ2-7
CASSLLLAPYEQYF
TGTGCCAGCAGTTTACTCCTAGCGCCCTACGAGCAGTACTTC
>TRBV4-1|few|NA|TRBJ1-2
CASSQDTSAANYGYTF
TGCGCCAGCAGCCAAGATACCTCGGCCGCTAACTATGGCTACACCTTC
>TRBV27|once|TRBD1|TRBJ2-7
CASSRTRGSFEQYF
TGTGCCAGCAGTAGGACCAGGGGGTCCTTCGAGCAGTACTTC
>TRBV19|NA|NA|TRBJ1-5
CASSSGGGGRGQPQHF
TGTGCCAGTAGTAGTGGTGGCGGGGGTAGGGGTCAGCCCCAGCATTTT
>TRBV30|NA|NA|TRBJ1-2
CAWDPPTNYGYTF
TGTGCCTGGGACCCACCTACCAACTATGGCTACACCTTC
>TRBV9|NA|TRBD2|TRBJ2-3
CASSARLAASTDTQYF
TGTGCCAGCAGCGCGAGACTAGCGGCTAGCACAGATACGCAGTATTTT
>TRBV19|NA|TRBD1|TRBJ2-7
CASTGQGSYEQYF
TGTGCCAGTACGGGACAGGGGTCCTACGAGCAGTACTTC
>TRBV2|NA|NA|TRBJ2-6
CASTVGGSGANVLTF
TGTGCCAGCACTGTTGGGGGCTCTGGGGCCAACGTCCTGACTTTC
>TRBV9|few|NA|TRBJ1-2
CASSPQMENYGYTF
TGTGCCAGCAGCCCCCAGATGGAGAACTATGGCTACACCTTC
>TRBV28|NA|TRBD1|TRBJ1-1
CASSFRGQIGTEAFF
TGTGCCAGCAGTTTCAGGGGGCAGATAGGCACTGAAGCTTTCTTT
>TRBV21-1|few|NA|TRBJ1-5
CASSKALRIRDRGREESNQPQHF
TGTGCCAGCAGCAAAGCGCTTCGAATCCGGGACAGGGGGCGCGAGGAGAGCAATCAGCCCCAGCATTTT
>TRBV2|NA|NA|TRBJ2-6
CASRKTSRDIRYSGANVLTF
TGTGCCAGCAGAAAAACTAGCAGAGATATTCGATACTCTGGGGCCAACGTCCTGACTTTC
>TRBV30|NA|NA|TRBJ2-7
CAWIPGQVKVAGKYEQYF
TGTGCCTGGATTCCTGGACAGGTAAAAGTAGCGGGAAAATACGAGCAGTACTTC
>TRBV30|NA|TRBD1|TRBJ1-6
CAWSTLDRGGSPLHF
TGTGCCTGGAGTACCCTTGACAGGGGTGGGTCACCCCTCCACTTT
>TRBV4-2|NA|NA|TRBJ2-1
CASSPRSRGKYNEQFF
TGTGCCAGCAGCCCTAGGAGCAGAGGCAAATACAATGAGCAGTTCTTC
>TRBV7-6|NA|NA|TRBJ2-5
CASSLAGEKTQYF
TGTGCCAGCAGCTTAGCGGGGGAAAAGACCCAGTACTTC
>TRBV13|NA|NA|TRBJ1-1
CASSRDGNTEAFF
TGTGCCAGCAGCCGGGACGGGAACACTGAAGCTTTCTTT
>TRBV2|once|TRBD2|TRBJ2-1
CASSVWTSGYNEQFF
TGTGCCAGCAGTGTATGGACTAGCGGTTACAATGAGCAGTTCTTC
>TRBV2|once|NA|TRBJ2-1
CASRLVDEQFF
TGTGCCAGCAGATTAGTAGATGAGCAGTTCTTC
>TRBV6-1|NA|NA|TRBJ1-5
CASSEGTGWQPQHF
TGTGCCAGCAGTGAAGGTACGGGGTGGCAGCCCCAGCATTTT
>TRBV27|NA|NA|TRBJ2-3
CASIPSGYSTDTQYF
TGTGCCAGCATCCCAAGCGGGTATAGCACAGATACGCAGTATTTT
>TRBV10-3|NA|NA|TRBJ1-5
CAISESHEDNQPQHF
TGTGCCATCAGTGAGTCGCACGAGGACAATCAGCCCCAGCATTTT
>TRBV11-3|NA|NA|TRBJ2-1
CASSLAGPYEQFF
TGTGCCAGCAGCCTAGCCGGCCCCTATGAGCAGTTCTTC
>TRBV6-5|NA|TRBD1|TRBJ1-2
CASSYTYRGVGGGYTF
TGTGCCAGCAGTTACACTTACAGGGGTGTCGGGGGAGGCTACACCTTC
>TRBV19|NA|NA|TRBJ2-3
CASKSGGDTQYF
TGTGCCAGTAAGTCTGGGGGAGATACGCAGTATTTT
>TRBV30|NA|NA|TRBJ2-1
CAWSGVNTGMVSYNEQFF
TGTGCCTGGAGTGGAGTAAACACAGGGATGGTCTCCTACAATGAGCAGTTCTTC
>TRBV7-2|NA|TRBD1|TRBJ1-1
CASSPRQGRATEAFF
TGTGCCAGCAGCCCTCGACAGGGGAGGGCCACTGAAGCTTTCTTT
>TRBV5-8|NA|NA|TRBJ1-6
CASSSLTGVNSPLHF
TGTGCCAGCAGCTCGCTGACCGGGGTTAATTCACCCCTCCACTTT